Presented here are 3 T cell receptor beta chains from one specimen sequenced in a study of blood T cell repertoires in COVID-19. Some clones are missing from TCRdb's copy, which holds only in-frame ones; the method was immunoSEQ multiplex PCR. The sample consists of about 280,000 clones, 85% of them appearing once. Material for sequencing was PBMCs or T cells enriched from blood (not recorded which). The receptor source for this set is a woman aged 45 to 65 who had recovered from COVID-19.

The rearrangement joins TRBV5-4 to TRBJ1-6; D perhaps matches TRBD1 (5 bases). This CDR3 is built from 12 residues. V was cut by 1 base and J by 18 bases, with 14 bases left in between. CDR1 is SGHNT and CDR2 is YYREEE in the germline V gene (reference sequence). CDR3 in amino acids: CASSLYGQLNHF. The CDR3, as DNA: TGTGCCAGCAGCTTGTACGGACAATTAAACCACTTT.

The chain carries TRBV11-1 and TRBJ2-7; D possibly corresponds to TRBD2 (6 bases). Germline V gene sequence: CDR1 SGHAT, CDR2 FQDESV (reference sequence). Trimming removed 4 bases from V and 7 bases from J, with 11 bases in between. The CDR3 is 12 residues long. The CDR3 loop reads CASSSGVREQYF. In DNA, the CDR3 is TGTGCCAGCAGCTCGGGGGTCCGGGAGCAGTACTTC.

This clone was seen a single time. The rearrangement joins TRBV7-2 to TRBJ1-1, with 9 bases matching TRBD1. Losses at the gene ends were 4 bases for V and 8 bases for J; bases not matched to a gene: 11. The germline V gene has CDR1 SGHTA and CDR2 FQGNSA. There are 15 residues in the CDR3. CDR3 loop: CASSWGQGASGEAFF. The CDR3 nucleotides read TGTGCCAGCAGCTGGGGACAGGGCGCTTCGGGAGAAGCTTTCTTT.